The 5 T cell receptor beta chains reported below all come from one sample, sequenced in a study of beta chain features in type 1 diabetes. The sequenced template was cDNA made from the entire isolated RNA. Sequencing used immunoSEQ multiplex PCR; TCRdb keeps in-frame clones, though not all of them. The sample lists about 900,000 clones, 15% to 20% occurring once. Sequencing was done on a sample of naive CD4+ T cells from blood. The receptors shown here come from a woman between 18 and 29 years old in good health.

This clone was recorded a few times. This chain joins TRBV29-1 and TRBJ2-2, with D possibly matching TRBD2 (5 bases). The germline gives CDR1 SQVTM, CDR2 ANQGSEA. CDR3 length: 13 amino acids. V lost 5 bases and J lost 4, with 11 bases in between. CDR3 sequence: CSVYGRGTGELFF. The CDR3 DNA reads as TGCAGCGTTTATGGGAGAGGCACCGGGGAGCTGTTTTTT.

There are a few counts of this clone. J is TRBJ2-7 and V is TRBV7-9; D gene unclear. The CDR3 is 14 amino acids. Germline CDR1 SEHNR, CDR2 FQNEAQ (reference sequence). The ends were cut back, 1 base at V and 3 bases at J, with 10 bases in the middle. In DNA form, the CDR3 reads TGTGCCAGCAGCTTAGAAGTCGGCGGCTACGAGCAGTACTTC. Protein: CASSLEVGGYEQYF.

This clone has just a few counts. The chain recombines TRBV28 with TRBJ2-5; tentative D call: TRBD2 (6 bases). V lost 10 bases to trimming and J lost 5 bases, with 14 bases between them. The CDR3 loop spans 12 amino acids. Looked up from germline, CDR1 is MDHEN and CDR2 is SYDVKM. In nucleotides, the CDR3 is TGTGCCACACAGCGGGCTAGGGAGACCCAGTACTTC. This codes for CATQRARETQYF.

This clone was seen more than once but under ten times. The V gene is TRBV28, the J gene TRBJ1-2; TRBD1 might be the D (5 bases). Germline loops: CDR1 MDHEN, CDR2 SYDVKM. The ends were cut back, 6 bases at V and 5 bases at J, with 13 bases in the middle. CDR3 length: 13 amino acids. The CDR3 protein is CASSRGMGYGYTF. The CDR3 DNA reads as TGTGCCAGCAGCCGGGGGATGGGGTATGGCTACACCTTC.

The V call is TRBV6-1, the J call TRBJ2-4, with 9 positions matching TRBD1. The CDR3 has 15 residues. Trimming cost V 3 bases and J 5 bases; bases outside gene matches: 5. The germline CDR1 and CDR2 sequences are MNHNS and SASEGT. The CDR3: CASSDLGQGENIQYF. CDR3 coding DNA: TGTGCCAGCAGTGACCTGGGACAGGGCGAAAACATTCAGTACTTC.